This is a list of T cell receptor beta chains from one sample in a study of HIV-infected patients and healthy controls. A single record per CDR3 protein comes from TCRdb applying MiXCR to the 5' RACE reads. The top ten clones hold 3.1% of a sample with under 20,000 distinct CDR3 sequences, roughly 9.1% of them seen once. The sequencing sample was made of blood. The receptors come from an adult in good health. Both conserved end residues are part of each CDR3. D genes are given only for firm matches. Clone size is given for some rows only: seen once, a few or many times, or a class if the clone is expanded.

D gene	J gene	clone size	V gene	CDR3 DNA	CDR3 protein
-	TRBJ1-1	many	TRBV10-2	TGCGCCAGCAGTGCCCAGGGCGGGAACACTGAAGCTTTCTTT	CASSAQGGNTEAFF
-	TRBJ2-7	many	TRBV2	TGTGCCAGCAGTGTAGTGTGGGACGAGCAGTACTTC	CASSVVWDEQYF
TRBD1	TRBJ1-2	few	TRBV6-5	TGTGCCAGCAGTTACTCGGGACAGGGGGCGGGCTATGGCTACACCTTC	CASSYSGQGAGYGYTF
-	TRBJ2-5	many	TRBV5-4	TGTGCCAGCAGCTTGCGGGTGTTGAGTACGGAGACCCAGTACTTC	CASSLRVLSTETQYF
TRBD2	TRBJ2-7	medium-sized	TRBV28	TGTGCCAGCTTTAGCGGGCCTGGGTACGAGCAGTACTTC	CASFSGPGYEQYF
-	TRBJ2-1	-	TRBV20-1	TGCAGTGCTAGGTCGGAGGGCCAGCATGAGCAGTTCTTC	CSARSEGQHEQFF
-	TRBJ1-1	many	TRBV7-2	TGTGCCAGCAGCTTAGAATTGGGGGGGCCGAACACTGAAGCTTTCTTT	CASSLELGGPNTEAFF
TRBD2	TRBJ2-5	many	TRBV5-4	TGTGCCAGCAGCTTGACTAGCGGGATTGAGACCCAGTACTTC	CASSLTSGIETQYF
-	TRBJ2-3	medium-sized	TRBV11-2	TGTGCCAGCAGCCCCTGGACCGCTAGCACAGATACGCAGTATTTT	CASSPWTASTDTQYF
TRBD1	TRBJ2-7	once	TRBV10-3	TGTGAAATCAGTGAAGGGACAGGGATGTACGAGCAGTACTTC	CEISEGTGMYEQYF
-	TRBJ2-7	many	TRBV6-5	TGTGCCAGCAGTTCCGCCTCGTTTGGCCCGGGACGGGAGCAGTACTTC	CASSSASFGPGREQYF
-	TRBJ1-1	-	TRBV18	TGTGCCAGCTCACGCGGAGGAGGGGGTCAGGGGAGCCATGAAGCTTTCTTT	CASSRGGGGQGSHEAFF
-	TRBJ1-1	many	TRBV3-1	TGTGCCAGCAGCCAAGTTGCAGTAATGAACACTGAAGCTTTCTTT	CASSQVAVMNTEAFF
TRBD1	TRBJ1-2	few	TRBV7-9	TGTGCCAGCAGCTTAGTCCCGGGACAGGGGGCGCGTGGCTACACCTTC	CASSLVPGQGARGYTF
-	TRBJ1-1	medium-sized	TRBV20-1	TGCAGTGCTAAGGACGCGGGCGGCACTGAAGCTTTCTTT	CSAKDAGGTEAFF
-	TRBJ2-5	many	TRBV29-1	TGCAGCGTTGAAGAGCGCCTACAAGAGACCCAGTACTTC	CSVEERLQETQYF
-	TRBJ2-2	many	TRBV7-6	TGTGCCAGCAGTCCCACGGAGCGGCTTACCGGGGAGCTGTTTTTT	CASSPTERLTGELFF
TRBD1	TRBJ2-3	many	TRBV28	TGTGCCAGCAGTTTACGCTGGACAGGGCCCCCCGGGGATACGCAGTATTTT	CASSLRWTGPPGDTQYF
-	TRBJ2-3	medium-sized	TRBV20-1	TGCAGTGCTAGAGATAGTACATTAGTAGATACGCAGTATTTT	CSARDSTLVDTQYF
-	TRBJ1-4	few	TRBV25-1	TGTGCCAGCAGGGGGGCGGGGGCCGGGCCGAATGAAAAACTGTTTTTT	CASRGAGAGPNEKLFF
TRBD1	TRBJ1-1	many	TRBV3-1	TGTGCCAGCAGCCAAGATCTGGTCCAGGGGGCCGCTTTCTTT	CASSQDLVQGAAFF
-	TRBJ2-3	many	TRBV4-3	TGCGCCAGCAGCCATAACGGGGATACGCAGTATTTT	CASSHNGDTQYF
-	TRBJ2-3	many	TRBV4-2	TGTGCCAGCAGCCAGACGGGAGCGGGAGATACGCAGTATTTT	CASSQTGAGDTQYF